The 20 T cell receptor beta chains given below trace back to one sample, sequenced in a study of control samples from healthy donors and cancer patients (dated by TCRdb to the early 2020s). Libraries were built with the immunoSEQ multiplex PCR assay. Sourced from immuneACCESS, this table was stored by TCRdb with only in-frame sequences that have V and J called. A share of the clones is absent; for the studies checked, an unresolved V gene accounts for under half, and the remainder has no known explanation. The sample table shows about 69,000 clones, and 84% are seen once. The biggest ten clones account for 2.9% of the sample. Sequenced material: PBMCs. Receptor source: a woman in her forties or fifties with lung cancer.

The chain recombines TRBV5-5 with TRBJ1-1; D is perhaps TRBD1 (6 bases). CDR1 is SGHKS and CDR2 is YYEKEE in the germline V gene (reference sequence). The CDR3 spans 13 residues. V was clipped by 5 bases and J by 0 bases, with 8 bases between them. CDR3: CASSRTVNTEAFF. As DNA, the CDR3 is TGTGCCAGCAGTCGGACAGTGAACACTGAAGCTTTCTTT.

On this clone itself: At one of its ends the junction is not consistent with the germline gene, which may arise from a read error. V gene TRBV6-5 combines with J gene TRBJ1-1; D not certain. Germline assignment: CDR1 MNHEY and CDR2 SVGAGI. This CDR3 comprises 11 residues. The CDR3 protein is CASSNGRSIDF. As DNA, the CDR3 is TGTGCCAGCAGTAATGGGCGGAGCATTGATTTT.

J is TRBJ1-4 and V is TRBV5-1; D perhaps matches TRBD1 (5 bases). The V and J ends lost 1 base and 0 bases respectively, with 16 bases between them. The CDR3 totals 18 residues. The V gene's germline CDR1 is SGHRS and CDR2 YFSETQ. Here the CDR3 reads CASSLRASGASTNEKLFF. The CDR3 bases are TGCGCCAGCAGCTTGAGGGCCAGCGGGGCTTCAACTAATGAAAAACTGTTTTTT.

This clone showed up just a few times. The rearrangement links TRBV24-1 to TRBJ2-1; D is perhaps TRBD2 (6 bases). V was cut by 5 bases and J by 5 bases, with 9 bases left in between. In germline, CDR1 is KGHDR, CDR2 SFDVKD. The CDR3 is 13 residues long. CDR3 in DNA: TGTGCCACCAGTGCCGGGACTCACAATGAGCAGTTCTTC. The encoded protein is CATSAGTHNEQFF.

V is TRBV7-8 and J is TRBJ1-4, with unresolved D. Germline CDR1 is SGHVS and CDR2 is FQNEAQ. With 0 bases removed from V and 8 bases from J, the gap between germline ends came to 10 bases. There are 14 residues in the CDR3. CDR3 in amino acids: CASSLATAGEKLFF. For the CDR3, the DNA is TGTGCCAGCAGCTTAGCTACAGCGGGGGAAAAACTGTTTTTT.

V is TRBV7-9 and J is TRBJ2-2; 10 bases agree with TRBD1. CDR3 length: 16 amino acids. Trimming at V came to 4 bases and at J to 6 bases, leaving 8 bases not matched to a gene. Germline CDR1 reads SEHNR; CDR2 reads FQNEAQ (reference sequence). This CDR3 is CASSSGQGEWAGELFF. CDR3 DNA: TGTGCCAGCAGCTCCGGACAGGGGGAGTGGGCCGGGGAGCTGTTTTTT.

The chain is built from TRBV6-4 and TRBJ2-7; 13 bases align to TRBD2. Trimming removed 2 bases from V and 6 bases from J; junction bases left unmatched: 7. The CDR3 is 16 amino acids. Germline CDR1 is MRHNA and CDR2 is SNTAGT. The CDR3 loop reads CASSDAWTSGGGEQYF. The CDR3 nucleotides are TGTGCCAGCAGTGACGCCTGGACTAGCGGGGGAGGCGAGCAGTACTTC.

V usage is TRBV27 and J usage is TRBJ2-3; 7 bases align to TRBD2. The CDR3 loop spans 13 amino acids. J lost 5 bases, V lost 6 bases, and 5 bases had no gene match. The germline V gene encodes CDR1 MNHEY and CDR2 SMNVEV (reference sequence). CDR3 DNA: TGTGCCAGCAGCTCCGGGGGGATAGATACGCAGTATTTT. Encoded protein: CASSSGGIDTQYF.

The chain recombines TRBV2 with TRBJ1-1; D might be TRBD1 (6 bases). The CDR3 loop spans 13 amino acids. V was cut by 6 bases and J by 1 base, with 9 bases left in between. The germline CDR1 and CDR2 sequences are SNHLY and FYNNEI. The CDR3 DNA is TGTGCCAGCAGCGCGGGACAGAACACTGAAGCTTTCTTT. This sequence encodes CASSAGQNTEAFF.

V and J are TRBV25-1 and TRBJ2-1; D gene ambiguous. This CDR3 comprises 15 residues. Trimming removed 1 base at V and 5 bases at J, with 12 bases between. Looked up from germline, CDR1 is MGHDK and CDR2 is SYGVNS. CDR3 DNA sequence: TGTGCCAGCAGTGAATGGGCTTCTGCCAACAATGAGCAGTTCTTC. Its protein is CASSEWASANNEQFF.

This chain joins TRBV7-9 and TRBJ1-6; D unclear. CDR1 is SEHNR, CDR2 FQNEAQ, per germline (reference sequence). This CDR3 comprises 13 residues. V was clipped by 5 bases and J by 8 bases, with 10 bases between them. CDR3 sequence (DNA): TGTGCCAGCAGCCGTACAAAAGATTCACCCCTCCACTTT. It is translated as CASSRTKDSPLHF.

The J gene is TRBJ1-3, the V gene TRBV24-1, with D perhaps TRBD1 (5 bases). The CDR3 is 16 amino acids. The V gene's germline CDR1 is KGHDR and CDR2 SFDVKD. Trimming removed 7 bases at V and 6 bases at J, with 21 bases between. The CDR3 region has the DNA TGTGCCACCAGGGGGGGGATAAGGGGACGTGAAAACACCATATATTTT. It encodes CATRGGIRGRENTIYF.

The V and J genes are TRBV19 and TRBJ2-7, with TRBD1 identical over 9 bases. V shed 6 bases, J shed 3 bases, and the junction held 6 bases outside the gene matches. CDR1 is LNHDA and CDR2 is SQIVND in the germline V gene (reference sequence). This CDR3 has 14 amino acids. This CDR3 is CASRRQGGYYEQYF. The CDR3 nucleotides are TGTGCCAGTAGACGACAGGGGGGGTACTACGAGCAGTACTTC. Based on the CDR3 plus reference TRBV19 and TRBJ2-7, the full variable domain is DGGITQSPKYLFRKEGQNVTLSCEQNLNHDAMYWYRQDPGQGLRLIYYSQIVNDFQKGDIAEGYSVSREKKESFPLTVTSAQKNPTAFYLCASRRQGGYYEQYFGPGTRLTVT.

In DNA form, the CDR3 reads TGTGCCAGCAGCGCCCGGGACGGTACCTACGAGCAGTACTTC. It yields the protein CASSARDGTYEQYF. V is TRBV9 and J is TRBJ2-7; D possibly uses TRBD1 or TRBD2 (5 bases each). V dropped 3 bases and J dropped 2 bases, with 12 bases sitting between them. Germline lookup yields CDR1 SGDLS and CDR2 YYNGEE. The CDR3 is 14 amino acids.

The CDR3 loop is CASSRQESYEQYF. The CDR3 DNA reads TGTGCCAGCAGCCGACAGGAGTCCTACGAGCAGTACTTC. The gene calls are TRBV7-8 and TRBJ2-7, with D perhaps TRBD1 (6 bases). CDR3 size: 13 residues. Germline CDR1 and CDR2: SGHVS and FQNEAQ. Trimming cost V 5 bases and J 1 base, with 9 bases left between them. The full variable domain, rest sourced from reference TRBV7-8 and TRBJ2-7, is GAGVSQSPRYKVAKRGQDVALRCDPISGHVSLFWYQQALGQGPEFLTYFQNEAQLDKSGLPSDRFFAERPEGSVSTLKIQRTQQEDSAVYLCASSRQESYEQYFGPGTRLTVT.

The CDR3 DNA is TGTGCCAGCAGCCTCGACAGGGACACTGAAGCTTTCTTT. Its translation: CASSLDRDTEAFF. The rearrangement links TRBV7-2 to TRBJ1-1; TRBD1 matches at 7 bases. V lost 5 bases and J lost 3; bases outside the gene matches: 3. From germline, CDR1 is SGHTA and CDR2 FQGNSA. The CDR3 extends over 13 amino acids.

There are a few counts of this clone. V is TRBV7-9 and J is TRBJ1-1; D ambiguous. V was cut by 6 bases and J by 7 bases, with 15 bases left in between. This CDR3 spans 13 amino acids. The germline gives CDR1 SEHNR, CDR2 FQNEAQ (reference sequence). The CDR3 DNA is TGTGCCAGCAGTCCAACATGGACTAATGAAGCTTTCTTT. The encoded protein is CASSPTWTNEAFF.

The chain employs TRBV6-5 and TRBJ1-2; a weak D match, TRBD1 (5 bases). The CDR3 is made up of 16 amino acids. The ends were cut back, 2 bases at V and 4 bases at J, with 17 bases in the middle. Germline V gene lookup returns CDR1 MNHEY and CDR2 SVGAGI. CDR3: CASSYGAGVTSYGYTF. DNA for the CDR3: TGTGCCAGCAGTTACGGGGCGGGGGTGACATCCTATGGCTACACCTTC.

V usage is TRBV7-9 and J usage is TRBJ1-6, with 11 positions matching TRBD1. Losses at the gene ends were 0 bases for V and 10 bases for J; bases not matched to a gene: 5. The CDR3 contains 16 residues. CDR1 and CDR2 (germline): SEHNR, FQNEAQ (reference sequence). The CDR3: CASSLARGTGGSPLHF. Here the CDR3 DNA reads TGTGCCAGCAGCTTAGCGCGGGGGACAGGGGGGTCACCCCTCCACTTT. Full variable domain (remainder filled in from reference TRBV7-9 and TRBJ1-6): DTGVSQNPRHKITKRGQNVTFRCDPISEHNRLYWYRQTLGQGPEFLTYFQNEAQLEKSRLLSDRFSAERPKGSFSTLEIQRTEQGDSAMYLCASSLARGTGGSPLHFGNGTRLTVT.

V is TRBV12-3 or TRBV12-4 and J is TRBJ1-1; TRBD1 is a possible D gene (5 bases). This CDR3 region has 13 residues. Trimming removed 2 bases at V and 6 bases at J, with 10 bases between. CDR3 in DNA: TGTGCCAGCAGTTTACAGGGTCAATCTGAAGCTTTCTTT. Translated, it gives CASSLQGQSEAFF.